This is a list of T cell receptor beta chains from one sample in a study of blood T cell repertoires in COVID-19. The table came from immunoSEQ multiplex PCR; TCRdb's copy has only in-frame clones and leaves some out. The sample shows 60,000 to 90,000 clones, approximately 79% of them seen only once. The sample consisted of peripheral blood. These receptors all stem from a human donor with acute or convalescent COVID-19. The donor label of this sample is uncertain. Both conserved end residues are part of each CDR3. The D gene is left open where the match is weak. A clone size is listed for some rows: how often the clone was seen (once, few, many), or a class if it is expanded.

abundance | d_gene | j_gene | v_gene | CDR3nt | CDR3aa
. | TRBD1 | TRBJ2-2 | TRBV2 | TGTGCCGGTGGGACAGGGAGAGGCGGGGAGCTGTTTTTT | CAGGTGRGGELFF
. | . | TRBJ2-6 | TRBV28 | TGTGCCAGCACCTCGACAGGGAGGTCTGGGGCCAACGTCCTGACTTTC | CASTSTGRSGANVLTF
. | . | TRBJ2-5 | TRBV5-6 | TGTGCCAGCAGCTACCCGGACGGGAAAGAGACCCAGTACTTC | CASSYPDGKETQYF
. | TRBD1 | TRBJ1-2 | TRBV5-6 | TGTGCCAGCAGCTGGACAGGTGCTTATGGCTACACCTTC | CASSWTGAYGYTF
. | TRBD2 | TRBJ2-1 | TRBV15 | TGTGCCACCAGCAGAGACGCCCTTAAGCGGGAGTGGGCCTACAATGAGCAGTTCTTC | CATSRDALKREWAYNEQFF
. | . | TRBJ1-3 | TRBV5-8 | TGTGCCAGCAGCTTGGAGCAGATACTATCTGGAAACACCATATATTTT | CASSLEQILSGNTIYF
. | . | TRBJ1-5 | TRBV28 | TGTGCCAGCAGTTTGGGGCTCCGAAATCAGCCCCAGCATTTT | CASSLGLRNQPQHF
. | TRBD1 | TRBJ1-1 | TRBV30 | TGTGCCTGGGCGACAGGGGCGAACACTGAAGCTTTCTTT | CAWATGANTEAFF
. | TRBD2 | TRBJ2-2 | TRBV29-1 | TGCAGCGGCTTAGCGGGGGGGAACACCGGGGAGCTGTTTTTT | CSGLAGGNTGELFF
once | . | TRBJ1-4 | TRBV5-6 | TGTGCCAGCAGCTTCTGGGGCAGCCCCCCTGGGAATGAAAAACTGTTTTTT | CASSFWGSPPGNEKLFF
. | TRBD1 | TRBJ2-4 | TRBV28 | TGTGCCAGCAGTGCACAGGGGGCATCCAAAAACATTCAGTACTTC | CASSAQGASKNIQYF
once | . | TRBJ1-4 | TRBV7-9 | TGTGCCAGCAGTCTCGGACAATCGCCAACTAATGAAAAACTGTTTTTT | CASSLGQSPTNEKLFF
. | TRBD2 | TRBJ2-7 | TRBV7-9 | TGTGCCAGCAGCTTAGAGACAGCGGGAGAGCAGTACTTC | CASSLETAGEQYF
. | TRBD1 | TRBJ1-2 | TRBV7-9 | TGTGCCAGCAGCCGCACAGGGGCCTATGGCTACACCTTC | CASSRTGAYGYTF
few | . | TRBJ1-2 | TRBV19 | TGTGCCAGTAGTATAGACGGGGACTATGGCTACACCTTC | CASSIDGDYGYTF
. | . | TRBJ1-2 | TRBV28 | TGTGCCAGCAGAAAGACAGCTGTAAACTATGGCTACACCTTC | CASRKTAVNYGYTF
. | TRBD1 | TRBJ1-3 | TRBV7-2 | TGTGCCAGCAGCCCAGGGGGACACGCTGGAAACACCATATATTTT | CASSPGGHAGNTIYF
once | TRBD1 | TRBJ1-5 | TRBV19 | TGTGCCAGTAGTGTAACAGGGGTTCAGCCCCAGCATTTT | CASSVTGVQPQHF
. | . | TRBJ2-2 | TRBV6-5 | TGTGCCAGCAGTTACTCGCGGGTTAACACCGGGGAGCTGTTTTTT | CASSYSRVNTGELFF
. | . | TRBJ2-5 | TRBV28 | TGTGCCAGCAGTGATGACACCCGCCAAGAGACCCAGTACTTC | CASSDDTRQETQYF
. | . | TRBJ2-2 | TRBV15 | TGTGCCACCCGAGGTCAACTAACGAACACCGGGGAGCTGTTTTTT | CATRGQLTNTGELFF
few | . | TRBJ1-1 | TRBV7-9 | TGTGCCAGCAGCCCCCCGGGGATCCACACTGAAGCTTTCTTT | CASSPPGIHTEAFF
. | . | TRBJ2-7 | TRBV13 | TGTGCCAGCAGCTTGGAGGGAAGCTACGAGCAGTACTTC | CASSLEGSYEQYF
. | . | TRBJ2-1 | TRBV3-1/TRBV3-2 | TGTGCCAGCAGCCAAGCCCGGGACATTCAATATGAGCAGTTCTTC | CASSQARDIQYEQFF
. | TRBD1 | TRBJ2-2 | TRBV7-3 | TGTGCCAGCAGCTTAACCCTCCTTGGGACAGAGAACACCGGGGAGCTGTTTTTT | CASSLTLLGTENTGELFF
. | . | TRBJ2-7 | TRBV20-1 | TGCAGTGCTAGTGGGGGGCGCCTCATCTACGAGCAGTACTTC | CSASGGRLIYEQYF
. | . | TRBJ2-2 | TRBV3-1/TRBV3-2 | TGTGCCAGCACCAAATCCGGGACATTGAACACCGGGGAGCTGTTTTTT | CASTKSGTLNTGELFF
. | TRBD2 | TRBJ2-1 | TRBV5-4 | TGTGCCAGCACCGGGGTAGCGGGAGACCTCTCCTACAATGAGCAGTTCTTC | CASTGVAGDLSYNEQFF
. | . | TRBJ1-3 | TRBV28 | TGTGCCAGCAGTTTAGGTGGCAGGGCCGACCGCCGGAACACCATATATTTT | CASSLGGRADRRNTIYF
. | . | TRBJ1-2 | TRBV5-6 | TGTGCCAGTGAAGGGGCGGGAAAAGGGAACTATGGCTACACCTTC | CASEGAGKGNYGYTF
. | . | TRBJ2-1 | TRBV19 | TGTGCCAGTAGTGGCCGGGGCCTCCCGGAGGGTGAGCAGTTCTTC | CASSGRGLPEGEQFF
. | . | TRBJ1-6 | TRBV28 | TGTGCCAGCAGTTTTGGTGAGAAGGGGCTCCTCTATAATTCACCCCTCCACTTT | CASSFGEKGLLYNSPLHF
. | . | TRBJ2-3 | TRBV2 | TGTGCCAGCAGCCGGAGAGTCACAGATACGCAGTATTTT | CASSRRVTDTQYF
. | . | TRBJ1-1 | TRBV7-9 | TGTGCCAGCAGCCCCTCCCCCCCGAACACTGAAGCTTTCTTT | CASSPSPPNTEAFF